The 30 T cell receptor beta chains below all came from one sample that was sequenced in a study of cytomegalovirus exposure and HLA in healthy donors. It was with 60 Vbeta and 13 Jbeta primers that the PCR ran. Assay used: immunoSEQ multiplex PCR; TCRdb lists only in-frame clones, some missing. This sample has 200,000 or so clones, with roughly 80% found just once. Sample: PBMCs. All receptors derive from a woman aged 25 to 45 in good health and CMV-seropositive.

The chain employs TRBV9 and TRBJ1-4; 7 nucleotides agree with TRBD1. The CDR3 runs to 14 residues. Germline-derived CDR1 and CDR2 are SGDLS and YYNGEE. With 3 bases clipped from V and 3 bases from J, the junction kept 2 bases outside the gene matches. The CDR3 here is CASSAGQANEKLFF. The CDR3 nucleotides are TGTGCCAGCAGCGCAGGACAGGCTAATGAAAAACTGTTTTTT.

The chain has TRBV20-1 and TRBJ2-5; a weak D match, TRBD2 (5 bases). From germline, CDR1 is DFQATT and CDR2 SNEGSKA (reference sequence). V lost 3 bases, J lost 3 bases, and 5 bases lay in between. The CDR3 has 11 amino acids. The CDR3 DNA follows: TGCAGTGCTAGCGGGGAAGAGACCCAGTACTTC. Translation: CSASGEETQYF.

The chain combines TRBV4-3 with TRBJ2-1; the D is unclear. In germline, CDR1 is LGHNA, CDR2 YSLEER. The CDR3 covers 15 residues. V dropped 0 bases and J dropped 0 bases, with 6 bases sitting between them. The CDR3: CASSQDPNSYNEQFF. The CDR3 bases are TGCGCCAGCAGCCAAGACCCTAACTCCTACAATGAGCAGTTCTTC.

The genes are TRBV11-2 and TRBJ1-4; the match to TRBD1 covers 9 bases. CDR1 is SGHAT, CDR2 FQNNGV, per germline. Trimming took 2 bases from V and 8 from J; bases not matched to a gene: 9. The CDR3 sequence is 16 residues long. The CDR3 loop reads CASSLFPGTGREKLFF. For the CDR3, the DNA is TGTGCCAGCAGCTTATTCCCCGGGACAGGGAGGGAAAAACTGTTTTTT.

The chain employs TRBV14 and TRBJ2-4; 8 positions agree with TRBD1. J gave up 7 bases and V 5 bases, and 4 bases lay outside the gene matches. CDR3 size: 13 residues. Germline V gene lookup returns CDR1 SGHDN and CDR2 FVKESK. The CDR3 region is CASSLDRVNIQYF. CDR3 nucleotide sequence: TGTGCCAGCAGCTTGGACAGGGTTAACATTCAGTACTTC.

The chain recombines TRBV11-2 with TRBJ2-2; a possible D gene is TRBD2 (7 bases). Deletions cut 5 bases from V and 4 bases from J, with 17 bases between. The V gene's germline CDR1 is SGHAT and CDR2 FQNNGV. This CDR3 spans 16 amino acids. The CDR3 region is CASSPVRGPFTGELFF. For the CDR3, the DNA is TGTGCCAGCAGCCCTGTGCGGGGGCCGTTCACCGGGGAGCTGTTTTTT. Full variable domain (missing parts from reference TRBV11-2 and TRBJ2-2): EAGVAQSPRYKIIEKRQSVAFWCNPISGHATLYWYQQILGQGPKLLIQFQNNGVVDDSQLPKDRFSAERLKGVDSTLKIQPAKLEDSAVYLCASSPVRGPFTGELFFGEGSRLTVL.

CDR3 DNA: TGCGCCAGCAGCTTGATTGTAGGGGGTAGCTACGAGCAGTACTTC. It specifies CASSLIVGGSYEQYF. The chain uses TRBV5-1 and TRBJ2-7; D might be TRBD1 (6 bases). Trimming removed 1 base at V and 3 bases at J, with 14 bases between. The CDR3 totals 15 residues. The germline V gene has CDR1 SGHRS and CDR2 YFSETQ.

There are a few counts of this clone. V usage is TRBV2 and J usage is TRBJ1-4; 8 bases agree with TRBD1. Germline values: CDR1 SNHLY, CDR2 FYNNEI. CDR3 length equals 15 residues. V lost 6 bases, J lost 7 bases, and 10 bases stayed unmatched. The CDR3 reads CASSPGQGGGEKLFF. The CDR3 DNA sequence: TGTGCCAGCAGCCCAGGACAGGGTGGGGGTGAAAAACTGTTTTTT.

This clone was recorded a few times. In DNA form, the CDR3 reads TGTGCCAGCAGTTTATACAGAATGAACACCGGGGAGCTGTTTTTT. Its protein is CASSLYRMNTGELFF. This chain joins TRBV28 and TRBJ2-2; no clear D. This CDR3 is built from 15 residues. The germline CDR1 and CDR2 sequences are MDHEN and SYDVKM. The V end lost 1 base, the J end lost 1 base, and 7 bases lay between the germline ends.

This clone occurred a few times. The chain employs TRBV7-7 and TRBJ2-5; perhaps TRBD1 as D (6 bases). Germline V gene lookup returns CDR1 SSHAT and CDR2 FNYEAQ (reference sequence). Trimming shortened V by 1 base and J by 5 bases, and 14 bases separated the two germline ends. CDR3 size: 15 residues. CDR3 DNA sequence: TGTGCCAGCAGCTTAGTGTCAGGGGAAGTGGAGACCCAGTACTTC. Translated: CASSLVSGEVETQYF.

This chain connects TRBV4-3 to TRBJ2-6; TRBD2 is a possible D gene (7 bases). Trimming removed 4 bases at V and 0 bases at J, with 25 bases between. The germline V gene has CDR1 LGHNA and CDR2 YSLEER. This CDR3 contains 21 residues. CDR3: CASSREGGLHAPGSGANVLTF. In nucleotides, the CDR3 is TGCGCCAGCAGCCGGGAGGGGGGCCTCCATGCCCCGGGCTCTGGGGCCAACGTCCTGACTTTC.

The rearrangement joins TRBV18 to TRBJ1-2, with 10 nucleotides matching TRBD1. The CDR3 is 15 residues long. The trim removed 5 bases at V and 0 bases at J, leaving 3 bases unmatched. Germline V gene lookup returns CDR1 KGHSH and CDR2 LQKENI. The CDR3 protein is CASSTGTGANYGYTF. Here the CDR3 DNA reads TGTGCCAGCTCAACCGGGACAGGGGCTAACTATGGCTACACCTTC.

The CDR3 loop is CASSQQGFDGYTF. The CDR3 nucleotides are TGCGCCAGCAGTCAACAGGGCTTCGATGGCTACACCTTC. V is TRBV5-1 and J is TRBJ1-2; possible D gene TRBD1, 6 bases. Trimming shortened V by 5 bases and J by 6 bases, and 14 bases separated the two germline ends. The CDR3 runs to 13 residues. Germline V gene sequence: CDR1 SGHRS, CDR2 YFSETQ.

In regard to this clone: One junction end disagrees with the germline gene, perhaps due to a read error. V gene TRBV7-9 combines with J gene TRBJ1-1; 7 nucleotides agree with TRBD1. In germline, CDR1 is SEHNR, CDR2 FQNEAQ (reference sequence). The CDR3 consists of 13 residues. As DNA, the CDR3 is TGTTCCAGTTCAGGGGGAGTGAACACTGAAGCTTTCTTT. Its translation is CSSSGGVNTEAFF.

The chain links TRBV7-2 to TRBJ1-4; no clear D gene. The germline V and J ends were trimmed by 2 bases and 7 bases, with 5 bases remaining between them. The CDR3 covers 12 residues. From germline, CDR1 is SGHTA and CDR2 FQGNSA. CDR3 in DNA: TGTGCCAGCAGCTTATACGGTGAAAAACTGTTTTTT. It codes for CASSLYGEKLFF.

Only one count was recorded for this clone. The V and J genes are TRBV7-8 and TRBJ1-2; no clear D. V was pared by 2 bases and J by 3 bases, with 13 bases between. The CDR3 is 15 residues long. Germline V gives CDR1 SGHVS, CDR2 FQNEAQ. The CDR3 protein is CASSLQPAADYGYTF. CDR3 nucleotide sequence: TGTGCCAGCAGCTTACAGCCCGCCGCGGACTATGGCTACACCTTC. The full variable domain, in which reference TRBV7-8 and TRBJ1-2 provide the parts outside the CDR3, is GAGVSQSPRYKVAKRGQDVALRCDPISGHVSLFWYQQALGQGPEFLTYFQNEAQLDKSGLPSDRFFAERPEGSVSTLKIQRTQQEDSAVYLCASSLQPAADYGYTFGSGTRLTVV.

This chain links TRBV18 with TRBJ2-7, with TRBD2 matching 8 bases. This CDR3 spans 15 amino acids. Germline lookup yields CDR1 KGHSH and CDR2 LQKENI. Germline trimming cut 0 bases from V and 2 bases from J; bases unmatched to any gene: 3. The CDR3 reads CASSPPAGGTYEQYF. For the CDR3, the DNA is TGTGCCAGCTCACCACCGGCGGGGGGTACCTACGAGCAGTACTTC.

V usage is TRBV2 and J usage is TRBJ2-1; the match to TRBD2 covers 10 bases. J lost 2 bases, V lost 4 bases, and 11 bases had no gene match. Looked up from germline, CDR1 is SNHLY and CDR2 is FYNNEI. The CDR3 totals 18 residues. The CDR3: CASSGSLAGGGTYNEQFF. The DNA of the CDR3 is TGTGCCAGCAGTGGCTCCTTAGCGGGGGGTGGAACCTACAATGAGCAGTTCTTC.

The rearrangement uses TRBV30 and TRBJ2-7, with D maybe TRBD2 (6 bases). The CDR3 length is 12 residues. V was shortened by 3 bases and J by 11 bases, with 17 bases between the two germline ends. CDR1 and CDR2 (germline): GTSNPN, SVGIG (reference sequence). CDR3 residues: CAWRDPPGVKYF. CDR3 DNA sequence: TGTGCCTGGAGGGACCCCCCGGGGGTAAAGTACTTC.

By share, this clone ranks as medium-sized (0.01 to 0.1%). This chain connects TRBV5-1 to TRBJ2-7; D is possibly TRBD1 (6 bases). Germline V gene sequence: CDR1 SGHRS, CDR2 YFSETQ. V was shortened by 2 bases and J by 5 bases, with 14 bases between the two germline ends. The CDR3 totals 14 residues. CDR3 nucleotide sequence: TGCGCCAGCAGCTTCAACACAGGGACACACGAGCAGTACTTC. It codes for CASSFNTGTHEQYF.

V gene TRBV29-1 combines with J gene TRBJ2-1, with D possibly TRBD2 on 6 matching bases. Germline assignment: CDR1 SQVTM and CDR2 ANQGSEA. The CDR3 runs 13 residues. V was cut by 6 bases and J by 6 bases, with 15 bases left in between. The CDR3 loop reads CSVERDWGNEQFF. CDR3 sequence (DNA): TGCAGCGTCGAACGGGACTGGGGCAATGAGCAGTTCTTC.

The V gene is TRBV5-6, the J gene TRBJ1-1, with D maybe TRBD1 (5 bases). CDR1 is SGHDT, CDR2 YYEEEE, per germline. This CDR3 comprises 18 residues. V was pared by 3 bases and J by 1 base, with 22 bases between. The CDR3: CASSSLFGGEPWNTEAFF. DNA for the CDR3: TGTGCCAGCAGCTCTCTTTTCGGGGGGGAACCCTGGAACACTGAAGCTTTCTTT.

The gene calls are TRBV28 and TRBJ2-7; TRBD1 aligns across 7 bases. V shed 3 bases and J 2 bases; nucleotides not matched to a gene: 4. The germline V gene has CDR1 MDHEN and CDR2 SYDVKM. The CDR3 consists of 14 residues. The DNA of the CDR3 is TGTGCCAGCAGTTTGTTTGACAGGGCCTACGAGCAGTACTTC. Translating gives CASSLFDRAYEQYF.

This clone turned up a few times. V is TRBV6-5 and J is TRBJ2-1, with D tentatively TRBD1 (5 bases). V was trimmed by 6 bases and J by 3 bases, leaving 15 bases between them. Germline CDR1 MNHEY, CDR2 SVGAGI. The CDR3 is made up of 15 amino acids. The CDR3 DNA is TGTGCCAGCAGGCGACAGCGAACCTACTACAATGAGCAGTTCTTC. Amino acid sequence: CASRRQRTYYNEQFF.

V gene TRBV6-1 combines with J gene TRBJ2-7; D not resolved. The CDR3 totals 13 residues. Germline lookup yields CDR1 MNHNS and CDR2 SASEGT. V dropped 0 bases and J dropped 6 bases, with 9 bases sitting between them. The CDR3 here is CASSEAVLREQYF. The CDR3 nucleotides are TGTGCCAGCAGTGAAGCGGTTTTGCGCGAGCAGTACTTC.

This chain joins TRBV10-3 and TRBJ2-7; 9 bases agree with TRBD1. CDR1 ENHRY and CDR2 SYGVKD come from the germline V gene. This CDR3 spans 17 amino acids. V was clipped by 6 bases and J by 1 base; unmatched bases: 13. CDR3 in DNA: TGTGCCATCAGCGACCCGCATCGGACAGGGGCATCCTACGAGCAGTACTTC. Translated: CAISDPHRTGASYEQYF.

This rearrangement joins TRBV5-1 to TRBJ2-1, with a tentative D call TRBD1 (6 bases). The CDR3 is 13 amino acids. CDR1 and CDR2 from the germline V gene are SGHRS and YFSETQ. V lost 7 bases to trimming and J lost 9 bases, with 17 bases between them. For the CDR3, the DNA is TGCGCCAGCGGGTTGGGACAACGGGGTGAGCAGTTCTTC. Its translation is CASGLGQRGEQFF.

The rearrangement links TRBV30 to TRBJ1-2; tentative D call: TRBD1 (5 bases). The CDR3 loop spans 10 amino acids. The germline gives CDR1 GTSNPN, CDR2 SVGIG (reference sequence). Trimming took off 5 bases at V and 7 bases at J, with 8 bases between the two ends. DNA of the CDR3: TGTGCCTGGGGGGGGAGTGGCTACACCTTC. This codes for CAWGGSGYTF.

The chain has TRBV19 and TRBJ2-1, with 8 positions matching TRBD2. The CDR3 is 16 amino acids. Unmatched junction bases numbered 12, after V lost 3 bases and J lost 8 bases. Germline assignment: CDR1 LNHDA and CDR2 SQIVND (reference sequence). The CDR3 nucleotides read TGTGCCAGTAGTATGACGAGACTAGCGACCTTCGATGAGCAGTTCTTC. Encoded protein: CASSMTRLATFDEQFF.

The rearrangement uses TRBV7-2 and TRBJ1-2; D gene ambiguous. Trimming removed 5 bases from V and 1 base from J, with 8 bases in between. This CDR3 is 13 amino acids long. Looked up from germline, CDR1 is SGHTA and CDR2 is FQGNSA. The CDR3 region is CASSPVFNYGYTF. In DNA form, the CDR3 reads TGTGCCAGCAGCCCCGTGTTTAACTATGGCTACACCTTC.